This T cell receptor (beta chain) was identified in a study of regulatory T cells in long-lasting Graves disease. The time point here: persistent/refractory GD, antithyroid drugs over 5 years with positive TRAb. There was RNA extracted from PBMCs, and the TCR library was made from it. Graves' disease diagnosis was established per American Thyroid Association guidelines. Patients were from an endocrinology department in Xi'an, China. Broader study findings: Having few samples may have compromised the accuracy. Sharing of public clonotypes was greater in persistent patients (more than 2,500) than in new patients (roughly 1,000).

V dropped 6 bases and J dropped 6 bases, with 24 bases sitting between them. The CDR3 is 16 residues long. Germline CDR1 is LNHDA and CDR2 is SQIVND (reference sequence). Concerning this clonotype itself: What it binds is unknown.

Both iRepertoire HTBI primers and Arm-PCR of CDR3 regions were used to build the TCR beta libraries. Via MiXCR, TCRdb re-called the multiplex PCR reads, giving one row per CDR3 protein. The table shows a few hundred thousand distinct CDR3 sequences, with 20% to 25% occurring only once. This clonotype originated in a female donor with Graves disease. The material was peripheral blood mononuclear cells (PBMCs), obtained when the disease was refractory, from a patient treated with antithyroid drugs. This sequence joins TRBV19 and TRBJ2-7, with D possibly matching TRBD1 (6 bases). CDR3: CASRAASDRSTSEQYF. In nucleotides, the CDR3 is TGTGCCAGTAGGGCTGCCTCGGACAGATCGACCAGCGAGCAGTACTTC.